This TCR beta chain came from a study of T cell responses to AZD1222 COVID-19 vaccine. Study-wide points: Donors, mostly white British, included more females; clonal diversity was possibly underestimated. Once two AZD1222 doses were given, Spike-specific TCR breadth and depth went up. Researchers report vaccine-associated CD4 TCRs spanning spike, with dominance at 160-218 and 743-854.

Method: immunoSEQ multiplex PCR; TCRdb's copy keeps in-frame clones and lacks some. In the table there are some 120,000 clones, about 89% of which are singletons. On this clone itself: What it binds is not known.

The V end was cut by 5 bases, the J end by 1 base, with 11 bases between. The CDR3 is 14 amino acids. From germline, CDR1 is WNHNN and CDR2 SYGVQD (reference sequence). The receptor's source is an adult in good health. The rearrangement uses TRBV10-1 and TRBJ1-1; tentatively, D is TRBD1 (6 bases). Sequenced here: peripheral blood, sampled on day 0 of MenACWY control vaccination. The chain's CDR3 is CASSSSGENTEAFF. The CDR3 region has the DNA TGCGCCAGCAGTTCATCAGGGGAGAACACTGAAGCTTTCTTT.